This entry lists 18 T cell receptor beta chains sequenced from one sample in a study of blood T cell repertoires in COVID-19. Clones were read by immunoSEQ multiplex PCR, and TCRdb kept only the in-frame ones, dropping some. This table has approximately 310,000 clones, around 87% appearing once. Sequences were obtained from peripheral blood. All receptors derive from a woman aged 50 to 60 who had recovered from COVID-19.

In this sample, this clone turned up once. The rearrangement uses TRBV25-1 and TRBJ2-7; TRBD1 aligns across 8 bases. V shed 0 bases, J shed 5 bases, and the junction held 6 bases outside the gene matches. The CDR3 is 15 amino acids. Germline V gene sequence: CDR1 MGHDK, CDR2 SYGVNS. The CDR3 sequence: CASSEYPDRVHEQYF. DNA of the CDR3: TGTGCCAGCAGTGAATATCCGGACAGGGTCCACGAGCAGTACTTC.

The chain couples TRBV6-5 to TRBJ2-6; TRBD2 might be the D (5 bases). Per germline, CDR1 MNHEY and CDR2 SVGAGI. This CDR3 is built from 13 residues. Trimming stripped 6 bases from V and 5 bases from J, with 8 bases between. The CDR3 spells CASRRVRANVLTF. CDR3 nucleotide sequence: TGTGCCAGCAGGCGGGTCCGGGCCAACGTCCTGACTTTC.

The chain employs TRBV6-2 or TRBV6-3 and TRBJ1-5, with D possibly matching TRBD1 (5 bases). This CDR3 contains 13 residues. The germline V and J ends were trimmed by 1 base and 5 bases, with 6 bases remaining between them. The germline gives CDR1 MNHEY, CDR2 SVGEGT. This chain's CDR3 is CASSYWGDQPQHF. The CDR3 coding sequence is TGTGCCAGCAGTTACTGGGGGGATCAGCCCCAGCATTTT.

The rearrangement links TRBV9 to TRBJ1-1; D is unclear. The CDR3 extends over 15 amino acids. V was shortened by 1 base and J by 1 base, with 11 bases between the two germline ends. CDR1 is SGDLS and CDR2 is YYNGEE in the germline V gene. CDR3 sequence: CASSVNTDGNTEAFF. DNA for the CDR3: TGTGCCAGCAGCGTAAATACAGACGGGAACACTGAAGCTTTCTTT.

This clone has only a few counts. This rearrangement joins TRBV6-2 or TRBV6-3 to TRBJ2-5; D is unresolved. The CDR3 covers 12 residues. V dropped 3 bases and J dropped 7 bases, with 9 bases sitting between them. CDR1 and CDR2 from the germline V gene are MNHEY and SVGEGT. The CDR3 DNA follows: TGTGCCAGCAGTTATGGAGTTGGGACCCAGTACTTC. Translation gives CASSYGVGTQYF.

The chain has TRBV7-2 and TRBJ2-5; a possible D gene is TRBD1 (5 bases). The ends were cut back, 0 bases at V and 5 bases at J, with 13 bases in the middle. Germline CDR1 is SGHTA and CDR2 is FQGNSA. The CDR3 is 15 residues long. The CDR3 sequence is CASSLAVGEGETQYF. DNA for the CDR3: TGTGCCAGCAGCTTAGCGGTAGGGGAAGGGGAGACCCAGTACTTC.

J is TRBJ1-1 and V is TRBV28; 9 bases map to TRBD1. The CDR3 has 14 amino acids. Germline lookup yields CDR1 MDHEN and CDR2 SYDVKM. With 6 bases clipped from V and 4 bases from J, the junction kept 6 bases outside the gene matches. The CDR3 DNA follows: TGTGCCAGCAGAGGCGGGACAGGGACCACTGAAGCTTTCTTT. Its protein is CASRGGTGTTEAFF.

This chain links TRBV28 with TRBJ2-7, with 8 bases fitting TRBD2. Germline loops: CDR1 MDHEN, CDR2 SYDVKM. The CDR3 has 15 amino acids. V lost 4 bases to trimming and J lost 3 bases; unmatched junction nucleotides: 8. The CDR3 bases are TGTGCCAGCAGTTCCCCTCCCCGGGGGGGCTACGAGCAGTACTTC. This codes for CASSSPPRGGYEQYF.

The chain has TRBV4-2 and TRBJ1-6; D is unresolved. The CDR3 runs 13 residues. Trimming took 0 bases from V and 13 from J, leaving 10 bases between them. Germline V gene sequence: CDR1 LGHNA, CDR2 YNFKEQ. This CDR3 is CASSQERWLPLHF. CDR3 nucleotide sequence: TGTGCCAGCAGCCAAGAGCGGTGGCTTCCCCTCCACTTT.

V usage is TRBV4-3 and J usage is TRBJ2-2, with a tentative D call TRBD2 (6 bases). The CDR3 is made up of 14 amino acids. Trimming removed 4 bases at V and 7 bases at J, with 13 bases between. Germline CDR1 reads LGHNA; CDR2 reads YSLEER. CDR3 sequence: CASSLSGGGGELFF. CDR3 coding DNA: TGCGCCAGCAGCCTCAGTGGGGGAGGCGGGGAGCTGTTTTTT.

This chain uses TRBV19 with TRBJ1-1; D possibly corresponds to TRBD1 (5 bases). CDR1 LNHDA and CDR2 SQIVND come from the germline V gene (reference sequence). V was trimmed by 5 bases and J by 1 base, leaving 11 bases between them. The CDR3 loop spans 14 amino acids. The CDR3 here is CASSRYTGNTEAFF. In DNA form, the CDR3 reads TGTGCCAGTAGTCGCTACACAGGGAACACTGAAGCTTTCTTT. The variable domain in full, completed from reference TRBV19 and TRBJ1-1, reads DGGITQSPKYLFRKEGQNVTLSCEQNLNHDAMYWYRQDPGQGLRLIYYSQIVNDFQKGDIAEGYSVSREKKESFPLTVTSAQKNPTAFYLCASSRYTGNTEAFFGQGTRLTVV.

This clone has a single count. The chain has TRBV2 and TRBJ2-7; 10 bases line up with TRBD1. Trimming removed 3 bases from V and 3 bases from J; junction bases left unmatched: 2. Germline lookup yields CDR1 SNHLY and CDR2 FYNNEI. This CDR3 region has 14 residues. As DNA, the CDR3 is TGTGCCAGCAGTGAGAGGACAGGGGGCTACGAGCAGTACTTC. Translation gives CASSERTGGYEQYF.

The chain recombines TRBV18 with TRBJ2-2; D not certain. Germline-derived CDR1 and CDR2 are KGHSH and LQKENI. The CDR3 covers 11 residues. Trimming stripped 6 bases from V and 4 bases from J, with 3 bases between. The CDR3 loop is CASSSTGELFF. The DNA for the CDR3 is TGTGCCAGCTCGAGCACCGGGGAGCTGTTTTTT.

The gene calls are TRBV18 and TRBJ2-1; D remains unclear. The CDR3 runs to 15 residues. Germline CDR1 KGHSH, CDR2 LQKENI. V lost 1 base, J lost 0 bases, and 7 bases lay in between. CDR3 DNA: TGTGCCAGCTCACCACAGGAGAGCTCCTACAATGAGCAGTTCTTC. It is translated as CASSPQESSYNEQFF.

This clone was seen ten or more times. This rearrangement joins TRBV9 to TRBJ2-3; TRBD2 might be the D (5 bases). Trimming stripped 3 bases from V and 2 bases from J, with 10 bases between. The CDR3 is 14 amino acids. Germline V lookup: CDR1 SGDLS, CDR2 YYNGEE. CDR3 in amino acids: CASSEGLLTDTQYF. CDR3 DNA: TGTGCCAGCAGCGAAGGACTCCTCACAGATACGCAGTATTTT.

The CDR3 reads CASSANRGGPPGRPETQYF. CDR3 DNA: TGTGCCAGCAGCGCTAACCGCGGGGGGCCCCCTGGTCGTCCAGAGACCCAGTACTTC. The chain uses TRBV7-2 and TRBJ2-5, with 8 bases aligning to TRBD2. Germline values: CDR1 SGHTA, CDR2 FQGNSA. Trimming took 5 bases from V and 4 from J; bases not matched to a gene: 21. This CDR3 spans 19 amino acids. The variable domain in full, with the rest retrieved from reference TRBV7-2 and TRBJ2-5, is GAGVSQSPSNKVTEKGKDVELRCDPISGHTALYWYRQSLGQGLEFLIYFQGNSAPDKSGLPSDRFSAERTGGSVSTLTIQRTQQEDSAVYLCASSANRGGPPGRPETQYFGPGTRLLVL.

This chain joins TRBV9 and TRBJ2-2; D is perhaps TRBD1 (6 bases). CDR1 is SGDLS and CDR2 is YYNGEE in the germline V gene. The CDR3 has 15 residues. V was clipped by 0 bases and J by 6 bases, with 12 bases between them. The DNA for the CDR3 is TGTGCCAGCAGCGTAGAGGCCAGGGGAGCCGGGGAGCTGTTTTTT. It specifies CASSVEARGAGELFF.

The chain is built from TRBV3-1 (or the pseudogene TRBV3-2) and TRBJ1-3; a weak D match, TRBD1 (6 bases). CDR3 length equals 15 residues. The V end was cut by 1 base, the J end by 2 bases, with 9 bases between. CDR1 is LGHDT, CDR2 YNNKEL, per germline (reference sequence). CDR3 protein: CASSQVRQAGNTIYF. The CDR3 nucleotides read TGTGCCAGCAGCCAAGTTCGACAGGCTGGAAACACCATATATTTT.